This T cell receptor beta chain stems from a study of cytomegalovirus exposure and HLA in healthy donors. This PCR relied on a set of 60 Vbeta primers and 13 Jbeta primers. TCRdb keeps only in-frame clones here, not all; method: immunoSEQ multiplex PCR. The sample consists of approximately 120,000 clones, 81% of them appearing once. Trimming took off 3 bases at V and 6 bases at J, with 17 bases between the two ends. CDR3 length equals 16 residues. Germline-derived CDR1 and CDR2 are SGHTA and FQGNSA. Sequenced input: PBMCs. The clonotype originates from a man aged 18 to 29 in good health and CMV-seropositive. V usage is TRBV7-2 and J usage is TRBJ2-2, with D possibly matching TRBD2 (5 bases). This CDR3 is CASSFRRLAGAGELFF. The CDR3 region has the DNA TGTGCCAGCAGCTTTCGACGGTTGGCGGGTGCCGGGGAGCTGTTTTTT. Full variable domain (remainder filled in from reference TRBV7-2 and TRBJ2-2): GAGVSQSPSNKVTEKGKDVELRCDPISGHTALYWYRQSLGQGLEFLIYFQGNSAPDKSGLPSDRFSAERTGGSVSTLTIQRTQQEDSAVYLCASSFRRLAGAGELFFGEGSRLTVL.